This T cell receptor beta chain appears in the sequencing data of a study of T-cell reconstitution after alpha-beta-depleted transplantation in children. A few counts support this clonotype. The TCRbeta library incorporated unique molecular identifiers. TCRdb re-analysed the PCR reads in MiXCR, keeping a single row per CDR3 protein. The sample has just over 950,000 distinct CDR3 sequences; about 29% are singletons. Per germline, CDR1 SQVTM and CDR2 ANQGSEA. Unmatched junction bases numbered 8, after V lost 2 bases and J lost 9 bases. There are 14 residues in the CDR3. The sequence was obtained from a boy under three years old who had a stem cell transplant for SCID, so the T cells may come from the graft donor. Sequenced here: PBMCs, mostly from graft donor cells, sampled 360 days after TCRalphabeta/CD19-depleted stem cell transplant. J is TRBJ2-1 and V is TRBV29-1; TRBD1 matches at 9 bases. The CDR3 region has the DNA TGCAGCGTTGAAAGGGACAGGGTATCCCGTGAGCAGTTCTTC. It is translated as CSVERDRVSREQFF.